Ten or more counts support the clone carrying this T cell receptor (beta chain). The antigen is unknown. This entry comes from a study of T cell repertoires in cytomegalovirus infection. Study results and caveats: Cumulated frequencies of public TCR beta families served to identify carriers of CMV plus the relevant HLA.

TCRdb itself ran the reads through MiXCR, one entry per CDR3 protein. The sample consists of about 740,000 distinct CDR3 sequences, about a third of them appearing once. This receptor was identified in a human donor in good health (CMV status not recorded). Some clones in this sample may be carry-over from other donors' samples. The specimen was PBMCs.

The CDR3 is CASSNNPPGNTIYF. For the CDR3, the DNA is TGTGCCAGCAGCAACAATCCCCCTGGAAACACCATATATTTT. V is TRBV7-8 and J is TRBJ1-3; D uncertain. The V and J ends lost 5 bases and 2 bases respectively, with 10 bases between them. Germline lookup yields CDR1 SGHVS and CDR2 FQNEAQ. CDR3 length: 14 residues.